The 10 T cell receptor beta chains reported below all come from one sample, sequenced in a study of OX40 agonist ivuxolimab in advanced cancers. The protocol was immunoSEQ multiplex PCR, while the TCRdb copy is restricted to in-frame clones and leaves out a portion. The sample includes about 23,000 clones, roughly 80% seen only once; the top ten take 24%. The specimen was CD4+ or CD8+ T cells sorted from blood, collected in a trial of the OX40 agonist ivuxolimab. The origin of the receptors is an adult with an advanced solid tumor such as melanoma, head and neck, liver or kidney cancer.

V is TRBV7-6 and J is TRBJ1-1, with unresolved D. The CDR3 sequence is 13 residues long. The germline CDR1 and CDR2 sequences are SGHVS and FNYEAQ. Trimming took 4 bases from V and 5 from J, leaving 11 bases between them. The CDR3: CASSYPGVTEAFF. The CDR3 coding sequence is TGTGCCAGCAGCTACCCCGGGGTTACTGAAGCTTTCTTT. Combining the CDR3 with reference TRBV7-6 and TRBJ1-1 gives the whole variable domain GAGVSQSPRYKVTKRGQDVALRCDPISGHVSLYWYRQALGQGPEFLTYFNYEAQQDKSGLPNDRFSAERPEGSISTLTIQRTEQRDSAMYRCASSYPGVTEAFFGQGTRLTVV.

The CDR3 loop is CASSQETQYF. For the CDR3, the DNA is TGTGCCAGCAGTCAAGAGACCCAGTACTTC. This chain joins TRBV6-1 and TRBJ2-5; no clear D. Trimming left V 5 bases short and J 2 bases short, with 0 bases between. CDR3 size: 10 residues. CDR1 is MNHNS, CDR2 SASEGT, per germline.

In this sample, this clone is large. The genes are TRBV5-1 and TRBJ2-7; no clear D gene. Germline V CDR1 and CDR2: SGHRS, YFSETQ. Trimming left V 1 base short and J 2 bases short, with 10 bases between. This CDR3 comprises 14 residues. The CDR3 DNA reads as TGCGCCAGCAGCTTGCCAACACCCCCCTACGAGCAGTACTTC. Its translation: CASSLPTPPYEQYF.

J is TRBJ2-3 and V is TRBV27; TRBD1 might be the D (8 bases). With 3 bases removed from V and 6 bases from J, the gap between germline ends came to 13 bases. The length of the CDR3 is 14 residues. Germline-derived CDR1 and CDR2 are MNHEY and SMNVEV (reference sequence). In DNA form, the CDR3 reads TGTGCCAGCAGTTTTAACAGGGGGGGGGATACGCAGTATTTT. Translated, it gives CASSFNRGGDTQYF.

The rearrangement links TRBV27 to TRBJ2-3; D is perhaps TRBD1 (6 bases). Trimming took off 2 bases at V and 2 bases at J, with 17 bases between the two ends. The CDR3 is 17 amino acids. Germline V lookup: CDR1 MNHEY, CDR2 SMNVEV (reference sequence). DNA of the CDR3: TGTGCCAGCAGTTTACGAAGGACAGACTATCCCACAGATACGCAGTATTTT. Translating it yields CASSLRRTDYPTDTQYF.

This clone counts as medium-sized (0.01 to 0.1%). The chain is built from TRBV7-3 and TRBJ2-3; 11 bases fit TRBD1. The germline V gene encodes CDR1 SGHTA and CDR2 FQGTGA. CDR3 size: 15 residues. The junction had 2 bases not matched to a gene; V was cut back by 1 base and J by 5 bases. The chain's CDR3 is CASSLIGTGGDTQYF. The CDR3 DNA sequence: TGTGCCAGCAGCTTAATCGGGACAGGGGGAGATACGCAGTATTTT.

The chain links TRBV27 to TRBJ2-2; D ambiguous. There are 11 residues in the CDR3. Germline lookup yields CDR1 MNHEY and CDR2 SMNVEV (reference sequence). Trimming stripped 6 bases from V and 4 bases from J, with 3 bases between. The CDR3 reads CASRATGELFF. The CDR3 DNA reads as TGTGCCAGCAGGGCCACCGGGGAGCTGTTTTTT.

This clone was observed a few times. The rearrangement uses TRBV27 and TRBJ1-2; maybe TRBD1 (6 bases). Germline V gives CDR1 MNHEY, CDR2 SMNVEV (reference sequence). The germline V and J ends were trimmed by 6 bases and 4 bases, with 12 bases remaining between them. This CDR3 has 13 residues. CDR3 DNA sequence: TGTGCCAGCAGGCCAGGGGCCCCCTATGGCTACACCTTC. It encodes CASRPGAPYGYTF.

The chain carries TRBV6-1 and TRBJ1-4; no firm D call. V lost 4 bases to trimming and J lost 2 bases, with 11 bases between them. Germline V gene lookup returns CDR1 MNHNS and CDR2 SASEGT. This CDR3 contains 15 residues. The CDR3: CASSAVLATNEKLFF. The CDR3 DNA sequence: TGTGCCAGCAGTGCGGTTCTAGCTACTAATGAAAAACTGTTTTTT.

The chain combines TRBV13 with TRBJ2-5; tentatively, D is TRBD1 (6 bases). V shed 2 bases and J shed 1 base, with 8 bases lying between them. Per the germline V gene, CDR1 is PRHDT and CDR2 is FYEKMQ (reference sequence). The length of the CDR3 is 14 residues. The CDR3 bases are TGTGCCAGCAGCTTAAGGACAGTCCAAGAGACCCAGTACTTC. Translated, it gives CASSLRTVQETQYF.